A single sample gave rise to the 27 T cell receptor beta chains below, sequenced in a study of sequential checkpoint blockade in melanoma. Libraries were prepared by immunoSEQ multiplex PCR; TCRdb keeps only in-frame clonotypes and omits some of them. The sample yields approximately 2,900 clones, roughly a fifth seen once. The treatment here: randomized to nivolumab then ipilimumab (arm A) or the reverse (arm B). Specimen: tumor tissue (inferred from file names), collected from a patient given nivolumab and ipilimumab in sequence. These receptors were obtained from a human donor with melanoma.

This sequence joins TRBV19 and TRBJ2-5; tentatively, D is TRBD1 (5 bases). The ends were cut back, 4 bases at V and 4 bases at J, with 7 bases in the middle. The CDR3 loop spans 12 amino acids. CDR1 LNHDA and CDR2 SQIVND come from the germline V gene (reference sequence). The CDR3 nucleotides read TGTGCCAGTAGTACAGGGCGAGAGACCCAGTACTTC. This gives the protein CASSTGRETQYF. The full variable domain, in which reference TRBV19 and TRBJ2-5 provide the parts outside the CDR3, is DGGITQSPKYLFRKEGQNVTLSCEQNLNHDAMYWYRQDPGQGLRLIYYSQIVNDFQKGDIAEGYSVSREKKESFPLTVTSAQKNPTAFYLCASSTGRETQYFGPGTRLLVL.

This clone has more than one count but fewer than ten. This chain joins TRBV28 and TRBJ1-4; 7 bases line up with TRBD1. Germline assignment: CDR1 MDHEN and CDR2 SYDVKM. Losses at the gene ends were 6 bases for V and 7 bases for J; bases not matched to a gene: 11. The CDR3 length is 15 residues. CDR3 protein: CASSPPRGRAEKLFF. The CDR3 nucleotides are TGTGCCAGCAGCCCGCCAAGGGGGCGCGCTGAAAAACTGTTTTTT.

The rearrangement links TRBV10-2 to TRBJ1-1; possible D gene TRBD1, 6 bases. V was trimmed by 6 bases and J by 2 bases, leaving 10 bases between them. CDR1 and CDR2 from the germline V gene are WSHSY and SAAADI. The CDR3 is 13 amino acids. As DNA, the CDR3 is TGCGCCAGCAGGATGGGACAAAACACTGAAGCTTTCTTT. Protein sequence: CASRMGQNTEAFF.

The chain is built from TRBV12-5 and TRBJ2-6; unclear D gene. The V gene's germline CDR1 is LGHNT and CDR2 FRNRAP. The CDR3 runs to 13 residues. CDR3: CASNPLGANVLTF. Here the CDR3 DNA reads TGTGCCAGCAACCCCCTGGGGGCCAACGTCCTGACTTTC.

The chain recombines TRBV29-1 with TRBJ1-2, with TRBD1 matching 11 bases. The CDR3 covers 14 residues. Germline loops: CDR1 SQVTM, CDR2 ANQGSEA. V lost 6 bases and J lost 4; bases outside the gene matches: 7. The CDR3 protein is CSVEPGQGVYGYTF. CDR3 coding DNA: TGCAGCGTAGAGCCGGGACAGGGGGTCTATGGCTACACCTTC.

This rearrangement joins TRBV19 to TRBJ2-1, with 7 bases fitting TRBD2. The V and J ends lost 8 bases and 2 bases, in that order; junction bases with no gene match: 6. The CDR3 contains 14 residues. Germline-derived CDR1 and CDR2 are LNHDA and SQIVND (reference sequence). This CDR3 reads CASQGAGAYNEQFF. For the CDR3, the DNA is TGTGCCAGTCAAGGGGCGGGGGCCTACAATGAGCAGTTCTTC.

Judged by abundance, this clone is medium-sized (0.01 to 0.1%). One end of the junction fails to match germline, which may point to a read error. CDR3 in DNA: TGTGCCAGCAGTGACTCGAATTCGGGGAAGATTCAGGGGACTAATGAAAAACTGTTTTTT. This sequence encodes CASSDSNSGKIQGTNEKLFF. The V and J genes are TRBV6-8 and TRBJ1-4; D is possibly TRBD1 (6 bases). The CDR3 consists of 20 residues. Germline V gene lookup returns CDR1 MNHGY and CDR2 SAAAGT.

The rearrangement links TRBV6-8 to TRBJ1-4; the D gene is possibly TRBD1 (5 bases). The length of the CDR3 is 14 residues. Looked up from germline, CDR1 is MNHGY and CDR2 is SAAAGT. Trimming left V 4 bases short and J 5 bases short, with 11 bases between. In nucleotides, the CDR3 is TGTGCCAGCAGTTTTGGCCGGGGGAATGAAAAACTGTTTTTT. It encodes CASSFGRGNEKLFF.

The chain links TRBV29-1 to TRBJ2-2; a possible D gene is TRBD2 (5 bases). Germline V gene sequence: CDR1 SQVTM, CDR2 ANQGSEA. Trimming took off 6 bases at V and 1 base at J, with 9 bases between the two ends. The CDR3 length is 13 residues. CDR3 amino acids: CSVDGGNTGELFF. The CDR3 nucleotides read TGCAGCGTGGACGGAGGGAACACCGGGGAGCTGTTTTTT.

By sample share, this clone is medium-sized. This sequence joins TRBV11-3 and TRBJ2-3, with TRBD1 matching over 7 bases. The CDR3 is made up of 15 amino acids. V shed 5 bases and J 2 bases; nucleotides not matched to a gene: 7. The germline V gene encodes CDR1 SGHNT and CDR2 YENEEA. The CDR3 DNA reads TGTGCCAGCAGCCCTTACAGGGGAACCACAGATACGCAGTATTTT. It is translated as CASSPYRGTTDTQYF. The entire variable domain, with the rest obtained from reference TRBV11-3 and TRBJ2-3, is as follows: EAGVVQSPRYKIIEKKQPVAFWCNPISGHNTLYWYLQNLGQGPELLIRYENEEAVDDSQLPKDRFSAERLKGVDSTLKIQPAELGDSAVYLCASSPYRGTTDTQYFGPGTRLTVL.

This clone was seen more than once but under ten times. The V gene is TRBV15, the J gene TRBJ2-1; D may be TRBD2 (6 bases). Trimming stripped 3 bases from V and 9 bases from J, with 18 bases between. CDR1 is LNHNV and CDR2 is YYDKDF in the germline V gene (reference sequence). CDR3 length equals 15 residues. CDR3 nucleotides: TGTGCCACCAGCAGGGAGGGGTTCGGTATCGGTGAGCAGTTCTTC. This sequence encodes CATSREGFGIGEQFF.

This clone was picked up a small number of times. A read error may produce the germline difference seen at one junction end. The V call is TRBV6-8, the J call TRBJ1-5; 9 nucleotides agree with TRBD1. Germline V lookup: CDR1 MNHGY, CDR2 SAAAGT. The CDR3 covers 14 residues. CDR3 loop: CAISAGQGNQPQHF. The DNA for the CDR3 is TGTGCCATCAGTGCGGGACAGGGAAATCAGCCCCAGCATTTT.

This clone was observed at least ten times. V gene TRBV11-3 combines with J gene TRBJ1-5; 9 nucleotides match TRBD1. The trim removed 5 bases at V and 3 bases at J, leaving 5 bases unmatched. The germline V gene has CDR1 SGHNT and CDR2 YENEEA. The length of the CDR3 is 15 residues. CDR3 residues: CASSQGQGVNQPQHF. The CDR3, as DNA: TGTGCCAGCAGCCAGGGACAGGGAGTCAATCAGCCCCAGCATTTT.

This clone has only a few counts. In nucleotides, the CDR3 is TGTGCCAGCACCCACCTGGCTAGCGGGGGGAGGGAGCAGTTCTTC. Its protein product is CASTHLASGGREQFF. The gene calls are TRBV6-8 and TRBJ2-1; TRBD2 agrees at 11 bases. The CDR3 covers 15 residues. J lost 10 bases, V lost 7 bases, and 12 bases had no gene match. Germline CDR1 reads MNHGY; CDR2 reads SAAAGT.

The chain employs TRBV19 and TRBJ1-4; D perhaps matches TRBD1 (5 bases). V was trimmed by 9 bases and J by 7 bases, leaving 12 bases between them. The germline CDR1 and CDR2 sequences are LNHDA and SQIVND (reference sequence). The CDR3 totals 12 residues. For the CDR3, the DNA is TGTGCCAGCCAGGGTTGGGGTGAAAAACTGTTTTTT. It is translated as CASQGWGEKLFF.

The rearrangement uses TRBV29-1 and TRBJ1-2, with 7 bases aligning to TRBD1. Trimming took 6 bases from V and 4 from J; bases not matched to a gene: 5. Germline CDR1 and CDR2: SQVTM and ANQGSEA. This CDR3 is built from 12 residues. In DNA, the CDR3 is TGCAGCGTCAAACAGGGGAGCTATGGCTACACCTTC. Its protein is CSVKQGSYGYTF. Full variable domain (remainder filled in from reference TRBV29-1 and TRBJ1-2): SAVISQKPSRDICQRGTSLTIQCQVDSQVTMMFWYRQQPGQSLTLIATANQGSEATYESGFVIDKFPISRPNLTFSTLTVSNMSPEDSSIYLCSVKQGSYGYTFGSGTRLTVV.

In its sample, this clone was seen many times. CDR3 sequence: CASSLASYRDTQYF. The CDR3 DNA reads TGTGCCAGCAGCTTGGCGAGCTATCGGGATACGCAGTATTTT. V and J are TRBV11-3 and TRBJ2-3; no firm D call. The V end was cut by 3 bases, the J end by 6 bases, with 13 bases between. Germline CDR1 is SGHNT and CDR2 is YENEEA. CDR3 length: 14 amino acids. Full variable domain (outside the CDR3, taken from reference TRBV11-3 and TRBJ2-3): EAGVVQSPRYKIIEKKQPVAFWCNPISGHNTLYWYLQNLGQGPELLIRYENEEAVDDSQLPKDRFSAERLKGVDSTLKIQPAELGDSAVYLCASSLASYRDTQYFGPGTRLTVL.

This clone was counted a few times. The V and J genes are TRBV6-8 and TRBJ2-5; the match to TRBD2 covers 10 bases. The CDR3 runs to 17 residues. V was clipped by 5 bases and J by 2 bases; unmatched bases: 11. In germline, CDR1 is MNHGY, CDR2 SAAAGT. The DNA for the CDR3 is TGTGCCAGCAGTATCCCTAGCGGGGGCCGAATTCAAGAGACCCAGTACTTC. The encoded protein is CASSIPSGGRIQETQYF.

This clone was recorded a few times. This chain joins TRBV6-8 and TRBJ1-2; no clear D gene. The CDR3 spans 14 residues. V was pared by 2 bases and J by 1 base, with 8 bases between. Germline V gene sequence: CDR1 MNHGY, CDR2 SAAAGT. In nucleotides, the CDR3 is TGTGCCAGCAGTTACCCGCCGGGTAACTATGGCTACACCTTC. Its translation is CASSYPPGNYGYTF.

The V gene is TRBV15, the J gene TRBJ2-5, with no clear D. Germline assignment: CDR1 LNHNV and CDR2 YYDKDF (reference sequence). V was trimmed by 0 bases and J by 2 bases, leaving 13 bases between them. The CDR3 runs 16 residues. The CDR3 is CATSRDLSEGQETQYF. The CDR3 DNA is TGTGCCACCAGCAGAGATCTTTCAGAAGGTCAAGAGACCCAGTACTTC.

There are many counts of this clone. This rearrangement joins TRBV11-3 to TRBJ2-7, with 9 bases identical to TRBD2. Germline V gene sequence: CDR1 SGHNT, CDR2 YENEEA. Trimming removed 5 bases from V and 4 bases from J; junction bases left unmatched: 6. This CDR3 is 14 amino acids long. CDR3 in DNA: TGTGCCAGCAGCGTGGTGGGACTAGCTTACGAGCAGTACTTC. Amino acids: CASSVVGLAYEQYF. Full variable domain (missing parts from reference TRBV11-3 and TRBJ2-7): EAGVVQSPRYKIIEKKQPVAFWCNPISGHNTLYWYLQNLGQGPELLIRYENEEAVDDSQLPKDRFSAERLKGVDSTLKIQPAELGDSAVYLCASSVVGLAYEQYFGPGTRLTVT.

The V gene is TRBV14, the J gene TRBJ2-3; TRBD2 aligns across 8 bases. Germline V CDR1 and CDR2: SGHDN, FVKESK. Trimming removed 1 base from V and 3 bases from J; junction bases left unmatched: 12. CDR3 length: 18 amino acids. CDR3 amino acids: CASSQVARLAGGTDTQYF. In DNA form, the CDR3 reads TGTGCCAGCAGCCAAGTGGCCCGACTTGCGGGGGGAACAGATACGCAGTATTTT.

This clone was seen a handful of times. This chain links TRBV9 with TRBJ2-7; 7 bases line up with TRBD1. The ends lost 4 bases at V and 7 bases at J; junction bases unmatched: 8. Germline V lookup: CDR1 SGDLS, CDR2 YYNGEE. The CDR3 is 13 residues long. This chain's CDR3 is CASSRQGSTEQYF. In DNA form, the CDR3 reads TGTGCCAGCAGCCGACAGGGAAGTACGGAGCAGTACTTC. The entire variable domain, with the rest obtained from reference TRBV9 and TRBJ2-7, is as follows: DSGVTQTPKHLITATGQRVTLRCSPRSGDLSVYWYQQSLDQGLQFLIQYYNGEERAKGNILERFSAQQFPDLHSELNLSSLELGDSALYFCASSRQGSTEQYFGPGTRLTVT.

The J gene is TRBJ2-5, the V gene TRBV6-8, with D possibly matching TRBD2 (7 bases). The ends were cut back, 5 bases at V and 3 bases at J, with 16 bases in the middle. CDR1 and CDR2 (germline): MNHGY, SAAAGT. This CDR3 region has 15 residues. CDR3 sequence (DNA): TGTGCCAGCAGTGCGGGGCAGGGGAGGGAAGAGACCCAGTACTTC. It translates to CASSAGQGREETQYF.

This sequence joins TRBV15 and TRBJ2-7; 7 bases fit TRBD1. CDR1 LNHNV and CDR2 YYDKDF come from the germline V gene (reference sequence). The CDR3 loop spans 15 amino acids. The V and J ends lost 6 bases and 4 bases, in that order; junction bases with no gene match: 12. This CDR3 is CATRGLVGGRYEQYF. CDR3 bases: TGTGCCACCAGGGGTTTAGTAGGGGGCAGGTACGAGCAGTACTTC.

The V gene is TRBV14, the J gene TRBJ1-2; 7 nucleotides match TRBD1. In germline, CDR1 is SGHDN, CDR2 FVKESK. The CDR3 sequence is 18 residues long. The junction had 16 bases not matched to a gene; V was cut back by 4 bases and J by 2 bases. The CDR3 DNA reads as TGTGCCAGCAGCCCGCTCTTAGGGGCAGGGGGTAAAAACTATGGCTACACCTTC. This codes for CASSPLLGAGGKNYGYTF.

The CDR3 DNA reads TGTGCCAGCAGAACCCGGGACACCGGGGAGCTGTTTTTT. Residues: CASRTRDTGELFF. This chain connects TRBV7-4 to TRBJ2-2; D gene unclear. The CDR3 has 13 residues. The V gene's germline CDR1 is SGHVT and CDR2 SQSDAQ. Trimming took off 6 bases at V and 3 bases at J, with 8 bases between the two ends.